Below, 27 T cell receptor beta chains from the same sample are listed, as sequenced in a study of cytomegalovirus exposure and HLA in healthy donors. 13 Jbeta primers and 60 Vbeta primers were used for the PCR. Assay used: immunoSEQ multiplex PCR; TCRdb lists only in-frame clones, some missing. The data show 160,000 or so clones, with around four fifths seen just once and roughly 1.3% held by the top ten. Sequenced: PBMCs. All receptors come from a woman between 45 and 60 years old in good health and CMV-seronegative.

The chain has TRBV4-2 and TRBJ1-2; D gene unclear. Germline CDR1 reads LGHNA; CDR2 reads YNFKEQ. Trimming stripped 3 bases from V and 6 bases from J, with 11 bases between. The CDR3 spans 13 residues. CDR3 nucleotide sequence: TGTGCCAGCAGCCAGGCGGGCGTCGATGGCTACACCTTC. Residues: CASSQAGVDGYTF.

This clone was found once. The DNA of the CDR3 is TGCAGTGCTTTCCTCTACGAGCAGTACTTC. Translation gives CSAFLYEQYF. The rearrangement joins TRBV20-1 to TRBJ2-7; unclear D gene. V shed 5 bases and J shed 3 bases, with 5 bases lying between them. Germline V CDR1 and CDR2: DFQATT, SNEGSKA (reference sequence). The CDR3 has 10 residues.

The chain carries TRBV29-1 and TRBJ2-5, with D tentatively TRBD1 (5 bases). Trimming removed 4 bases at V and 5 bases at J, with 14 bases between. Germline lookup yields CDR1 SQVTM and CDR2 ANQGSEA. The CDR3 extends over 13 amino acids. This chain's CDR3 is CSVVRQGGETQYF. The CDR3 DNA is TGCAGCGTTGTGAGGCAGGGTGGCGAGACCCAGTACTTC.

The V and J genes are TRBV5-1 and TRBJ1-2; 7 bases line up with TRBD1. The CDR3 loop spans 15 amino acids. CDR1 is SGHRS, CDR2 YFSETQ, per germline. Germline trimming cut 0 bases from V and 4 bases from J; bases unmatched to any gene: 6. Here the CDR3 reads CASSLDGQVVYGYTF. CDR3 DNA: TGCGCCAGCAGCTTGGATGGACAGGTCGTCTATGGCTACACCTTC. Full variable domain (outside the CDR3, taken from reference TRBV5-1 and TRBJ1-2): KAGVTQTPRYLIKTRGQQVTLSCSPISGHRSVSWYQQTPGQGLQFLFEYFSETQRNKGNFPGRFSGRQFSNSRSEMNVSTLELGDSALYLCASSLDGQVVYGYTFGSGTRLTVV.

This chain uses TRBV5-1 with TRBJ2-7; 11 nucleotides align to TRBD1. With 2 bases clipped from V and 5 bases from J, the junction kept 6 bases outside the gene matches. The CDR3 sequence is 15 residues long. Per germline, CDR1 SGHRS and CDR2 YFSETQ. The CDR3 here is CASSFTGTGGHEQYF. CDR3 bases: TGCGCCAGCAGCTTTACCGGGACAGGGGGTCACGAGCAGTACTTC.

The chain employs TRBV25-1 and TRBJ1-2; D is undetermined. Trimming took 3 bases from V and 0 from J, leaving 11 bases between them. Germline V CDR1 and CDR2: MGHDK, SYGVNS. The CDR3 runs to 15 residues. The CDR3 DNA reads TGTGCCAGCAGTGATGGAGGGCGGCCTAACTATGGCTACACCTTC. Residues: CASSDGGRPNYGYTF.

V is TRBV28 and J is TRBJ2-3, with 7 bases identical to TRBD1. Germline V lookup: CDR1 MDHEN, CDR2 SYDVKM. This CDR3 contains 13 residues. The J segment lost 1 base and the V segment lost 11 bases, leaving 6 bases of the junction unmatched. The CDR3 DNA is TGTGCCCGTTCAGGGGGAGGCACAGATACGCAGTATTTT. It yields the protein CARSGGGTDTQYF.

CDR3 sequence: CASSLAGRGGQPQHF. In DNA, the CDR3 is TGCGCCAGCAGCTTGGCCGGGAGGGGCGGGCAGCCCCAGCATTTT. V gene TRBV5-1 combines with J gene TRBJ1-5; tentatively, D is TRBD1 (5 bases). Germline CDR1 is SGHRS and CDR2 is YFSETQ. V was pared by 0 bases and J by 7 bases, with 14 bases between. The CDR3 has 15 residues.

The chain links TRBV5-6 to TRBJ1-2; 10 nucleotides agree with TRBD1. Germline values: CDR1 SGHDT, CDR2 YYEEEE. This CDR3 spans 18 amino acids. V shed 2 bases, J shed 4 bases, and the junction held 14 bases outside the gene matches. In DNA, the CDR3 is TGTGCCAGCAGCTTAGGGGCAAGACAGGGGGCGGTAGTCTATGGCTACACCTTC. It is translated as CASSLGARQGAVVYGYTF.

The rearrangement links TRBV21-1 to TRBJ1-4. TRBV21-1 is reported as a pseudogene. This CDR3 is 19 amino acids long. The CDR3 coding sequence is TGTGCCAGCAGCAAAGAAAAGAGCGGCCGCGGTGGGGCTAATGAAAAACTGTTTTTT. Its protein product is CASSKEKSGRGGANEKLFF.

CDR3: CASRPGTGRETQYF. CDR3 in DNA: TGTGCCAGCAGGCCCGGGACAGGGAGAGAGACCCAGTACTTC. V gene TRBV6-6 combines with J gene TRBJ2-5; TRBD1 matches at 9 bases. This CDR3 contains 14 residues. J gave up 4 bases and V 6 bases, and 6 bases lay outside the gene matches. In germline, CDR1 is MNHNY, CDR2 SVGAGI (reference sequence).

The chain has TRBV9 and TRBJ1-5; TRBD1 matches 8 bases. Germline-derived CDR1 and CDR2 are SGDLS and YYNGEE. The junction had 8 bases not matched to a gene; V was cut back by 3 bases and J by 6 bases. The CDR3 runs to 15 residues. CDR3 sequence: CASSGGQGFAQPQHF. The CDR3 coding sequence is TGTGCCAGCAGCGGCGGACAGGGCTTCGCTCAGCCCCAGCATTTT.

This clone was detected a few times. The CDR3 nucleotides are TGTGCCACCCGATCCAATGGCGAAAAACTGTTTTTT. It is translated as CATRSNGEKLFF. The gene calls are TRBV6-1 and TRBJ1-4; D remains ambiguous. In germline, CDR1 is MNHNS, CDR2 SASEGT. Trimming removed 10 bases from V and 8 bases from J, with 14 bases in between. The CDR3 has 12 residues.

V is TRBV10-1 and J is TRBJ2-3; 7 bases align to TRBD2. The CDR3 spans 15 residues. Germline trimming cut 2 bases from V and 4 bases from J; bases unmatched to any gene: 6. Germline V gene data show CDR1 as WNHNN and CDR2 as SYGVQD (reference sequence). The CDR3 DNA is TGCGCCAGCAGTGAGACCGGGGAGGGATCAGATACGCAGTATTTT. It encodes CASSETGEGSDTQYF.

The V and J genes are TRBV5-8 and TRBJ1-2; D remains unclear. The germline V and J ends were trimmed by 0 bases and 13 bases, with 16 bases remaining between them. This CDR3 is 13 amino acids long. Germline CDR1 SGHTS, CDR2 YDEGEE. The DNA for the CDR3 is TGTGCCAGCAGCTTGGCAAGGCAGCGGGCCGGCACCTTC. Its protein is CASSLARQRAGTF.

The chain uses TRBV2 and TRBJ1-2, with TRBD1 matching over 7 bases. In germline, CDR1 is SNHLY, CDR2 FYNNEI. J lost 3 bases, V lost 9 bases, and 13 bases had no gene match. The CDR3 covers 15 residues. The CDR3 nucleotides read TGTGCCAGTAACAAAGACAGGGACGACCACTATGGCTACACCTTC. Translated, it gives CASNKDRDDHYGYTF.

The rearrangement joins TRBV28 to TRBJ2-1, with 9 bases matching TRBD2. The CDR3 is 15 amino acids. Germline V CDR1 and CDR2: MDHEN, SYDVKM. V dropped 7 bases and J dropped 9; count of bases not matched to a gene: 13. Here the CDR3 reads CASNPNSGGVGEQFF. CDR3 DNA: TGTGCCAGCAATCCTAATAGCGGGGGTGTCGGTGAGCAGTTCTTC.

This rearrangement joins TRBV29-1 to TRBJ2-1, with D tentatively TRBD2 (5 bases). This CDR3 spans 16 amino acids. CDR1 SQVTM and CDR2 ANQGSEA come from the germline V gene. Trimming removed 3 bases from V and 2 bases from J, with 17 bases in between. The DNA of the CDR3 is TGCAGCGTTGAGGGTGTGAGGGTTATGGCCTACAATGAGCAGTTCTTC. It specifies CSVEGVRVMAYNEQFF.

This rearrangement joins TRBV19 to TRBJ1-1; D is undetermined. Germline V gene data show CDR1 as LNHDA and CDR2 as SQIVND (reference sequence). CDR3 size: 12 residues. V was clipped by 1 base and J by 5 bases, with 5 bases between them. CDR3 in amino acids: CASSIGRTEAFF. The CDR3 DNA follows: TGTGCCAGTAGTATAGGGCGGACTGAAGCTTTCTTT.

The chain uses TRBV10-3 and TRBJ1-2; perhaps TRBD1 as D (5 bases). Per the germline V gene, CDR1 is ENHRY and CDR2 is SYGVKD. Trimming shortened V by 6 bases and J by 3 bases, and 11 bases separated the two germline ends. The CDR3 loop spans 13 amino acids. The CDR3 DNA follows: TGTGCCATCAGGCTTGGGGCGGACTATGGCTACACCTTC. Its protein product is CAIRLGADYGYTF.

This chain's CDR3 is CASSPIPGQLISYEQYF. CDR3 sequence (DNA): TGTGCCAGCTCACCTATACCGGGACAGCTGATCTCCTACGAGCAGTACTTC. V usage is TRBV18 and J usage is TRBJ2-7; 7 nucleotides align to TRBD1. The CDR3 has 17 amino acids. CDR1 and CDR2 (germline): KGHSH, LQKENI. With 3 bases clipped from V and 0 bases from J, the junction kept 11 bases outside the gene matches.

The CDR3 spells CASSPSLAGEKLFF. DNA for the CDR3: TGCGCCAGCAGTCCCTCTTTAGCGGGCGAAAAACTGTTTTTT. This sequence joins TRBV23-1 and TRBJ1-4, with unresolved D. TRBV23-1 falls under the ORF class, with uncertain function. V was trimmed by 4 bases and J by 8 bases, leaving 14 bases between them. This CDR3 region has 14 residues.

This clone has more than one count but fewer than ten. The chain uses TRBV7-9 and TRBJ2-5, with D possibly matching TRBD2 (6 bases). CDR3 length: 17 amino acids. Germline V CDR1 and CDR2: SEHNR, FQNEAQ (reference sequence). V was pared by 9 bases and J by 5 bases, with 28 bases between. The CDR3 sequence is CARNLRRASVGRETQYF. CDR3 nucleotides: TGTGCCAGAAACCTCCGTAGGGCTAGCGTGGGTCGGGAGACCCAGTACTTC.

The chain couples TRBV5-1 to TRBJ2-5; 9 nucleotides line up with TRBD2. V was pared by 1 base and J by 4 bases, with 2 bases of the junction left unmatched. The CDR3 spans 14 residues. The V gene's germline CDR1 is SGHRS and CDR2 YFSETQ. CDR3 loop: CASSLFSGGETQYF. The DNA of the CDR3 is TGCGCCAGCAGCTTGTTTAGCGGGGGAGAGACCCAGTACTTC. Looking up the rest from reference TRBV5-1 and TRBJ2-5 gives the full variable domain: KAGVTQTPRYLIKTRGQQVTLSCSPISGHRSVSWYQQTPGQGLQFLFEYFSETQRNKGNFPGRFSGRQFSNSRSEMNVSTLELGDSALYLCASSLFSGGETQYFGPGTRLLVL.

J is TRBJ2-5 and V is TRBV13; maybe TRBD2 (5 bases). Germline CDR1 reads PRHDT; CDR2 reads FYEKMQ (reference sequence). The CDR3 contains 13 residues. V dropped 6 bases and J dropped 5 bases, with 13 bases sitting between them. The CDR3 nucleotides are TGTGCCAGCAGGGATCGGCTAGCCGAGACCCAGTACTTC. Its translation is CASRDRLAETQYF.

The chain recombines TRBV10-2 with TRBJ1-1; 8 bases are a match to TRBD1. The J segment lost 8 bases and the V segment lost 10 bases, leaving 15 bases of the junction unmatched. CDR3 length equals 14 residues. The germline CDR1 and CDR2 sequences are WSHSY and SAAADI. The CDR3, as DNA: TGCGCCACCAATCCTTCCGGGACAGGTTGGGAAGCTTTCTTT. Translation gives CATNPSGTGWEAFF.

The chain links TRBV10-3 to TRBJ2-7; tentatively, D is TRBD2 (6 bases). Per the germline V gene, CDR1 is ENHRY and CDR2 is SYGVKD. The CDR3 extends over 15 amino acids. Trimming stripped 6 bases from V and 3 bases from J, with 18 bases between. CDR3 residues: CAIREGSGNIYEQYF. In DNA, the CDR3 is TGTGCCATCAGGGAGGGTAGCGGAAACATCTACGAGCAGTACTTC.